This entry lists 27 T cell receptor beta chains sequenced from one sample in a study of response to subunit inactivated influenza vaccine. TCRdb redid the calling of the RT-PCR reads with MiXCR, one entry per CDR3 protein. The sample yields about 570,000 distinct CDR3 sequences, about 10% seen once. A further study also used this sample, focusing on T cells expressing NK-cell markers. That work contributes: Libraries used 5'RACE template switching adding universal primer site and UMIs.

Sequenced material: PBMCs from blood, taken on the day of vaccination. These receptors all come from a man aged 45-60 years who received an inactivated influenza vaccine.

This sequence joins TRBV11-1 and TRBJ2-3, with D possibly being TRBD1 (6 bases). The CDR3 runs to 16 residues. Germline CDR1 and CDR2: SGHAT and FQDESV (reference sequence). Trimming pared 5 bases from V and 4 bases from J, leaving 19 bases between. DNA of the CDR3: TGTGCCAGCAGCCATACACTCACAGGGCGGGCAGATACGCAGTATTTT. Its protein is CASSHTLTGRADTQYF.

This clonotype was counted only a few times. The chain combines TRBV6-2 or TRBV6-3 with TRBJ1-5; TRBD1 matches at 8 bases. Germline CDR1 is MNHEY and CDR2 is SVGEGT. J lost 6 bases, V lost 6 bases, and 4 bases had no gene match. The CDR3 covers 13 residues. CDR3 residues: CASRDRDFQPQHF. In nucleotides, the CDR3 is TGTGCCAGCAGGGACAGGGACTTTCAGCCCCAGCATTTT.

This sequence joins TRBV6-2 or TRBV6-3 and TRBJ2-3, with TRBD1 identical over 7 bases. CDR1 and CDR2 (germline): MNHEY, SVGEGT. CDR3 size: 15 residues. V lost 6 bases and J lost 2; bases outside the gene matches: 8. In nucleotides, the CDR3 is TGTGCCAGCAGCTACAGGGGACAGAACACAGATACGCAGTATTTT. Amino acid sequence: CASSYRGQNTDTQYF.

This clonotype was observed a few times. CDR3 sequence (DNA): TGTGCCAGCAGCGTAGAACTAGCGGGACCCTACGAGCAGTACTTC. Its protein product is CASSVELAGPYEQYF. J is TRBJ2-7 and V is TRBV9; 10 bases agree with TRBD2. Germline CDR1 SGDLS, CDR2 YYNGEE. The CDR3 spans 15 residues. J gave up 2 bases and V 0 bases, and 2 bases lay outside the gene matches.

The CDR3 is CASSPYRSTDTQYF. The CDR3 nucleotides are TGTGCCAGCAGCCCCTACCGTAGCACAGATACGCAGTATTTT. This chain links TRBV6-1 with TRBJ2-3, with D hard to call. The germline V gene has CDR1 MNHNS and CDR2 SASEGT. The CDR3 extends over 14 amino acids. Deletions cut 6 bases from V and 0 bases from J, with 10 bases between.

This rearrangement joins TRBV3-1 to TRBJ2-2; the D gene is possibly TRBD2 (6 bases). From germline, CDR1 is LGHDT and CDR2 YNNKEL (reference sequence). CDR3 length equals 13 residues. The ends were cut back, 1 base at V and 6 bases at J, with 6 bases in the middle. The CDR3 region is CASSQGEAGELFF. DNA of the CDR3: TGTGCCAGCAGCCAAGGGGAGGCCGGGGAGCTGTTTTTT.

The genes are TRBV6-1 and TRBJ1-1; D remains unclear. Trimming pared 6 bases from V and 5 bases from J, leaving 13 bases between. The germline gives CDR1 MNHNS, CDR2 SASEGT. CDR3 length: 13 amino acids. In DNA, the CDR3 is TGTGCCAGCAGAGACATTACGGTTACTGAAGCTTTCTTT. Translation: CASRDITVTEAFF.

A few counts support this clonotype. The V call is TRBV27, the J call TRBJ2-7, with 7 bases identical to TRBD2. The CDR3 is made up of 11 amino acids. V gave up 8 bases and J gave up 5 bases; unmatched junction bases: 3. In germline, CDR1 is MNHEY, CDR2 SMNVEV (reference sequence). The CDR3 bases are TGTGCCAGCGGGAGGGCCAACGAGCAGTACTTC. Translation gives CASGRANEQYF.

In this sample, this clonotype turned up a few times. The junction shows a germline mismatch at one end, possibly a read error. This sequence joins TRBV7-2 and TRBJ1-1, with no clear D. The CDR3 has 14 amino acids. Germline V gives CDR1 SGHTA, CDR2 FQGNSA. CDR3 coding DNA: TGTGCCAGCAGCTTAGGGCAGCCGAACGCTGAAGCTTTCTTT. The encoded protein is CASSLGQPNAEAFF.

The chain links TRBV6-1 to TRBJ1-1, with unresolved D. Germline V gene lookup returns CDR1 MNHNS and CDR2 SASEGT. V gave up 6 bases and J gave up 1 base, with 18 bases separating them. This CDR3 region has 16 residues. CDR3 sequence: CASRLDLFSANTEAFF. The CDR3 DNA is TGTGCCAGCAGATTGGACCTCTTTAGCGCGAACACTGAAGCTTTCTTT.

The V call is TRBV6-2 or TRBV6-3, the J call TRBJ2-7, with D tentatively TRBD1 (6 bases). In germline, CDR1 is MNHEY, CDR2 SVGEGT. The CDR3 length is 17 residues. With 8 bases removed from V and 0 bases from J, the gap between germline ends came to 23 bases. The CDR3 nucleotides read TGTGCCAGCCTATCGGGGCAGGGGCCGAAGAGCTCCTACGAGCAGTACTTC. Its translation is CASLSGQGPKSSYEQYF.

This clonotype appeared a few times. The rearrangement joins TRBV4-3 to TRBJ2-1; D is uncertain. Trimming pared 3 bases from V and 9 bases from J, leaving 12 bases between. This CDR3 has 13 residues. Germline-derived CDR1 and CDR2 are LGHNA and YSLEER. CDR3 sequence (DNA): TGCGCCAGCAGCCACAATGAAATTGGTGAGCAGTTCTTC. Protein product: CASSHNEIGEQFF.

The table lists this clonotype with many counts. J is TRBJ1-4 and V is TRBV12-3 or TRBV12-4; D not resolved. This CDR3 contains 14 residues. Trimming cost V 3 bases and J 8 bases, with 13 bases left between them. The CDR3 nucleotides are TGTGCCAGCAGTTTTATTCGGAGAGAGGAAAAACTGTTTTTT. This codes for CASSFIRREEKLFF.

This clonotype has only a few counts. The chain couples TRBV18 to TRBJ2-7, with TRBD2 matching over 13 bases. The CDR3 is made up of 18 amino acids. V lost 3 bases and J lost 2; bases outside the gene matches: 10. CDR1 KGHSH and CDR2 LQKENI come from the germline V gene. CDR3 coding DNA: TGTGCCAGCTCACCGGGGCCGACTAGCGGGAGGCTTCCCTACGAGCAGTACTTC. It encodes CASSPGPTSGRLPYEQYF.

The chain joins TRBV6-5 to TRBJ2-3, with D unclear. There are 12 residues in the CDR3. Trimming stripped 0 bases from V and 7 bases from J, with 5 bases between. Germline V gene data show CDR1 as MNHEY and CDR2 as SVGAGI. The CDR3 region is CASSYSGYTQYF. CDR3 bases: TGTGCCAGCAGTTACTCAGGGTATACGCAGTATTTT.

This clonotype has a count of ten or more. The genes are TRBV4-3 and TRBJ2-3; D not certain. The CDR3 totals 14 residues. The V end lost 0 bases, the J end lost 0 bases, and 4 bases lay between the germline ends. Germline V gene lookup returns CDR1 LGHNA and CDR2 YSLEER. The CDR3 loop reads CASSQDSSTDTQYF. The CDR3 nucleotides are TGCGCCAGCAGCCAAGATTCAAGCACAGATACGCAGTATTTT.

This clonotype was observed at least ten times. The chain links TRBV6-2 or TRBV6-3 to TRBJ2-3; unclear D gene. Trimming took 6 bases from V and 11 from J, leaving 21 bases between them. CDR1 and CDR2 from the germline V gene are MNHEY and SVGEGT. The CDR3 runs to 14 residues. CDR3 in amino acids: CASSRMDRPRGQYF. CDR3 DNA sequence: TGTGCCAGCAGCCGTATGGACCGACCACGAGGGCAGTATTTT.

The sample holds many counts of this clonotype. The CDR3 sequence is CASSPPTFRGRLSKKLFF. The DNA of the CDR3 is TGTGCCAGCAGCCCCCCAACGTTCCGGGGGCGCTTGAGTAAAAAACTGTTTTTT. This chain links TRBV4-2 with TRBJ1-4; possibly TRBD1 for D (6 bases). CDR1 LGHNA and CDR2 YNFKEQ come from the germline V gene. CDR3 length: 18 amino acids. V lost 4 bases and J lost 9, with 27 bases in between.

This clonotype came up a few times. V is TRBV16 and J is TRBJ2-1; D may be TRBD1 (5 bases). Trimming pared 6 bases from V and 0 bases from J, leaving 15 bases between. The CDR3 is made up of 16 amino acids. The germline gives CDR1 KGHSY, CDR2 FQNENV. CDR3 nucleotides: TGTGCCAGCAGACGGCAGGGCGTAAGCTCCTACAATGAGCAGTTCTTC. It encodes CASRRQGVSSYNEQFF.

This clonotype was seen ten or more times. The chain carries TRBV5-1 and TRBJ1-1; D is undetermined. This CDR3 region has 15 residues. In germline, CDR1 is SGHRS, CDR2 YFSETQ. Trimming pared 0 bases from V and 5 bases from J, leaving 14 bases between. The CDR3 coding sequence is TGCGCCAGCAGCTTGGGGGCGCGGCCAGTGACTGAAGCTTTCTTT. Translating it yields CASSLGARPVTEAFF.

This clonotype was observed a handful of times. The chain recombines TRBV5-1 with TRBJ1-2; 11 nucleotides line up with TRBD1. This CDR3 region has 15 residues. V was pared by 4 bases and J by 4 bases, with 6 bases of the junction left unmatched. CDR1 SGHRS and CDR2 YFSETQ come from the germline V gene. The DNA for the CDR3 is TGCGCCAGCAGCGCCTGGACAGGGGGCGGCTATGGCTACACCTTC. This gives the protein CASSAWTGGGYGYTF. The whole variable domain, filled in from reference TRBV5-1 and TRBJ1-2, reads KAGVTQTPRYLIKTRGQQVTLSCSPISGHRSVSWYQQTPGQGLQFLFEYFSETQRNKGNFPGRFSGRQFSNSRSEMNVSTLELGDSALYLCASSAWTGGGYGYTFGSGTRLTVV.

This clonotype came up many times. This chain connects TRBV28 to TRBJ2-1; D unclear. V was clipped by 6 bases and J by 1 base, with 10 bases between them. Per the germline V gene, CDR1 is MDHEN and CDR2 is SYDVKM. This CDR3 is 14 amino acids long. CDR3 nucleotides: TGTGCCAGCAGCCCTCGGGCATCCTACAATGAGCAGTTCTTC. Its protein is CASSPRASYNEQFF.

This clonotype was counted at least ten times. The genes are TRBV5-5 and TRBJ1-1, with D unresolved. V was shortened by 5 bases and J by 4 bases, with 15 bases between the two germline ends. The CDR3 is 14 residues long. Germline-derived CDR1 and CDR2 are SGHKS and YYEKEE (reference sequence). CDR3 loop: CASRPGLGSTEAFF. The CDR3 DNA reads as TGTGCCAGCAGGCCGGGGTTGGGGTCCACTGAAGCTTTCTTT.

The chain employs TRBV18 and TRBJ2-7, with TRBD2 identical over 7 bases. The CDR3 is made up of 15 amino acids. V dropped 3 bases and J dropped 7; count of bases not matched to a gene: 12. The V gene's germline CDR1 is KGHSH and CDR2 LQKENI. CDR3 nucleotides: TGTGCCAGCTCACCCTCGGGGGGTCCCACCGGAGAGCAGTACTTC. This translates into CASSPSGGPTGEQYF.

This rearrangement joins TRBV20-1 to TRBJ1-4; the match to TRBD1 covers 7 bases. V lost 6 bases and J lost 8; bases outside the gene matches: 12. The CDR3 is made up of 14 amino acids. Germline CDR1 and CDR2: DFQATT and SNEGSKA (reference sequence). Here the CDR3 DNA reads TGCAGTGCGAGAATAGGGGGCAGGACAGAAAAACTGTTTTTT. Amino acids: CSARIGGRTEKLFF.

This clonotype was counted at least ten times. The V gene is TRBV6-2 or TRBV6-3, the J gene TRBJ2-7; TRBD2 aligns across 10 bases. The V gene's germline CDR1 is MNHEY and CDR2 SVGEGT. V was clipped by 2 bases and J by 0 bases; unmatched bases: 1. The CDR3 consists of 15 residues. The CDR3 nucleotides read TGTGCCAGCAGTTACCTAGCGGGAGTCTCCTACGAGCAGTACTTC. It specifies CASSYLAGVSYEQYF.

CDR3 DNA sequence: TGTGCCAGCAGCGGCGTACAGGGCGGAACCGGGGAGCTGTTTTTT. Its protein is CASSGVQGGTGELFF. The rearrangement uses TRBV7-2 and TRBJ2-2; possibly TRBD1 for D (6 bases). The V gene lost 5 bases and the J gene lost 5 bases, with 15 bases spanning the gap. This CDR3 comprises 15 residues. Germline loops: CDR1 SGHTA, CDR2 FQGNSA.